The 14 T cell receptor beta chains given below trace back to one sample, sequenced in a study of blood T cell repertoires in COVID-19. Here immunoSEQ multiplex PCR was the method, and the copy in TCRdb shows in-frame clones only, minus some. The sample records approximately 180,000 clones, more than 75% being singletons. Sequencing used peripheral blood. Receptors originate from a human donor in a cohort sampled during active COVID-19.

The chain links TRBV7-2 to TRBJ2-2; D is possibly TRBD1 (5 bases). The CDR3 has 12 residues. Looked up from germline, CDR1 is SGHTA and CDR2 is FQGNSA. V dropped 5 bases and J dropped 9 bases, with 10 bases sitting between them. The CDR3 nucleotides are TGTGCCAGCAGCGACGCAGGGAGGGAGCTGTTTTTT. It yields the protein CASSDAGRELFF.

The CDR3 protein is CASSLLGGNIQYF. Here the CDR3 DNA reads TGTGCCAGCAGTCTCCTGGGGGGAAACATTCAGTACTTC. The chain uses TRBV27 and TRBJ2-4; a weak D match, TRBD2 (6 bases). The CDR3 runs to 13 residues. Germline V gives CDR1 MNHEY, CDR2 SMNVEV (reference sequence). V dropped 5 bases and J dropped 6 bases, with 11 bases sitting between them.

The CDR3 here is CASSDLSLAGKNEQYF. In DNA form, the CDR3 reads TGTGCCAGCAGTGATTTATCATTAGCGGGAAAAAACGAGCAGTACTTC. This rearrangement joins TRBV6-1 to TRBJ2-7; 8 nucleotides line up with TRBD2. Trimming at V came to 3 bases and at J to 5 bases, leaving 12 bases not matched to a gene. In germline, CDR1 is MNHNS, CDR2 SASEGT. This CDR3 comprises 16 residues.

The V call is TRBV6-2 or TRBV6-3, the J call TRBJ1-2; D remains unclear. The CDR3 contains 14 residues. Trimming stripped 2 bases from V and 7 bases from J, with 14 bases between. CDR1 is MNHEY and CDR2 is SVGEGT in the germline V gene. In DNA form, the CDR3 reads TGTGCCAGCAGTTACAAGGACTCCCGGGGTGGCTACACCTTC. This encodes CASSYKDSRGGYTF.

This clone appeared a single time. The CDR3 is CASSSPGLYEQYF. The CDR3 nucleotides are TGTGCCAGCAGTTCGCCAGGATTATACGAGCAGTACTTC. The chain joins TRBV12-3 or TRBV12-4 to TRBJ2-7, with no clear D. The CDR3 totals 13 residues. Trimming left V 4 bases short and J 4 bases short, with 11 bases between.

This chain connects TRBV18 to TRBJ2-7; D possibly corresponds to TRBD2 (6 bases). Trimming pared 4 bases from V and 3 bases from J, leaving 13 bases between. The germline V gene encodes CDR1 KGHSH and CDR2 LQKENI. The CDR3 loop spans 14 amino acids. The CDR3 nucleotides are TGTGCCAGCTCACGCGCAGGGAGGAACTACGAGCAGTACTTC. Protein: CASSRAGRNYEQYF.

This rearrangement joins TRBV29-1 to TRBJ2-7, with D maybe TRBD1 (6 bases). Looked up from germline, CDR1 is SQVTM and CDR2 is ANQGSEA. The CDR3 consists of 13 residues. Trimming stripped 2 bases from V and 3 bases from J, with 11 bases between. CDR3 region: CSVETRDNYEQYF. The CDR3 nucleotides are TGCAGCGTTGAAACCCGGGACAACTACGAGCAGTACTTC.

Concerning this clone: The junction does not match germline at one end; this may be a read error. J is TRBJ2-2 and V is TRBV7-2; TRBD1 might be the D (5 bases). The CDR3 consists of 15 residues. CDR1 and CDR2 from the germline V gene are SGHTA and FQGNSA. The chain's CDR3 is CASSLARQLTRELFF. CDR3 DNA: TGTGCCAGCAGCTTAGCCCGACAGCTCACCCGGGAGCTGTTTTTT. The full variable domain, in which reference TRBV7-2 and TRBJ2-2 provide the parts outside the CDR3, is GAGVSQSPSNKVTEKGKDVELRCDPISGHTALYWYRQSLGQGLEFLIYFQGNSAPDKSGLPSDRFSAERTGGSVSTLTIQRTQQEDSAVYLCASSLARQLTRELFFGEGSRLTVL.

The chain's CDR3 is CASSYSAVVGGYTF. CDR3 sequence (DNA): TGTGCCAGCAGTTACTCGGCAGTGGTCGGGGGCTACACCTTC. The chain carries TRBV6-2 or TRBV6-3 and TRBJ1-2; unclear D gene. Per germline, CDR1 MNHEY and CDR2 SVGEGT. Trimming pared 0 bases from V and 8 bases from J, leaving 13 bases between. The CDR3 runs to 14 residues.

The rearrangement links TRBV18 to TRBJ2-7; 10 positions match TRBD1. V was pared by 0 bases and J by 5 bases, with 4 bases of the junction left unmatched. The CDR3 loop spans 15 amino acids. The germline V gene encodes CDR1 KGHSH and CDR2 LQKENI. CDR3 residues: CASSPPFGQGDEQYF. The CDR3 DNA follows: TGTGCCAGCTCACCACCTTTCGGACAGGGGGACGAGCAGTACTTC.

This clone appeared a single time. The CDR3 region is CASSPRREAFNEQFF. In DNA form, the CDR3 reads TGTGCCAGCAGCCCCCGCAGGGAGGCTTTCAATGAGCAGTTCTTC. The V and J genes are TRBV9 and TRBJ2-1, with D possibly matching TRBD2 (6 bases). In germline, CDR1 is SGDLS, CDR2 YYNGEE. The CDR3 has 15 residues. V shed 4 bases and J shed 6 bases, with 17 bases lying between them.

The genes are TRBV28 and TRBJ2-3; tentatively, D is TRBD1 (5 bases). The CDR3 is 12 amino acids. The germline V gene has CDR1 MDHEN and CDR2 SYDVKM. The V gene lost 4 bases and the J gene lost 8 bases, with 10 bases spanning the gap. The DNA of the CDR3 is TGTGCCAGCAGTTCCAGGGTCGTTACGCAGTATTTT. As protein: CASSSRVVTQYF.

The V and J genes are TRBV7-2 and TRBJ2-2; 9 positions match TRBD1. The V segment lost 6 bases and the J segment 5 bases; nucleotides outside the gene matches: 7. In germline, CDR1 is SGHTA, CDR2 FQGNSA. The CDR3 is made up of 15 amino acids. The chain's CDR3 is CASRQGAGRTGELFF. The CDR3, as DNA: TGTGCCAGCAGACAGGGGGCGGGCCGGACCGGGGAGCTGTTTTTT.

The chain joins TRBV25-1 to TRBJ2-1, with 8 bases aligning to TRBD2. V gave up 2 bases and J gave up 1 base; unmatched junction bases: 7. The CDR3 covers 17 residues. The germline V gene encodes CDR1 MGHDK and CDR2 SYGVNS. The CDR3 DNA follows: TGTGCCAGCAGTGAACTATCGGGAGGGGGGTCCTACAATGAGCAGTTCTTC. Protein sequence: CASSELSGGGSYNEQFF.